This T cell receptor (beta chain) was found in a study of OX40 agonist ivuxolimab in advanced cancers. Study as a whole: One hepatocellular carcinoma and a couple of cutaneous melanoma patients partially responded.

This clone was observed a handful of times. The antigen remains unidentified. Regarding the study as a whole: CD4+ and CD8+ T cells in blood underwent clonal expansion by week 6 at 0.1 to 3.0 mg/kg.

Autoimmune disease history or systemic immunosuppression disqualified patients. Sampling times: baseline, cycle 4 day 1, cycle 7 day 1. Sequencing was performed with immunoSEQ multiplex PCR; in TCRdb, only in-frame clones are kept and a portion is missing. The repertoire holds thousands of clones, roughly 70% seen once, with around 18% in the top ten. The CDR3 spans 13 residues. Germline V gene data show CDR1 as GTSNPN and CDR2 as SVGIG (reference sequence). Trimming removed 7 bases from V and 5 bases from J; junction bases left unmatched: 11. The TCR originated in an adult with an advanced solid tumor such as melanoma, head and neck, liver or kidney cancer. Sequencing was performed on CD4+ or CD8+ T cells sorted from blood, taken in a trial of the OX40 agonist ivuxolimab. The V and J genes are TRBV30 and TRBJ2-7; 7 bases match TRBD1. The CDR3 reads CAFRQGNSNEQYF. In DNA form, the CDR3 reads TGTGCCTTCCGACAGGGTAATAGCAACGAGCAGTACTTC. Full variable domain (rest looked up from reference TRBV30 and TRBJ2-7): SQTIHQWPATLVQPVGSPLSLECTVEGTSNPNLYWYRQAAGRGLQLLFYSVGIGQISSEVPQNLSASRPQDRQFILSSKKLLLSDSGFYLCAFRQGNSNEQYFGPGTRLTVT.